Here is one T cell receptor (beta chain) with its context. Its matching antigen is unknown. Sequencing used immunoSEQ multiplex PCR; TCRdb keeps in-frame clones, though not all of them. The sample includes 300,000 to 400,000 clones, 88% of them seen just once. The germline V gene has CDR1 MNHEY and CDR2 SMNVEV (reference sequence). V lost 4 bases and J 8 bases, leaving 20 bases between the germline ends. This CDR3 is built from 15 residues. This sample is part of a study of Ad26.COV2.S vaccination and SARS-CoV-2 variants. The study, taken as a whole, reports: Recipients given vaccine exceeded placebo recipients in spike-specific TCR breadth.

Documented treatment: approximately 18 received Ad26.COV2.S at low or high dose, single or two shots; 5 received placebo; per-sample allocation not given. The samples date from day 63 after the first vaccine or placebo injection. The receptor's source is a person between 18 and 59 years old who received the Ad26.COV2.S COVID-19 vaccine or a placebo. Sample: peripheral blood, taken in a trial of Ad26.COV2.S vaccine versus placebo. The V and J genes are TRBV27 and TRBJ1-1; unclear D gene. The CDR3 DNA reads TGTGCCAGCAGTTCCGCGACGATCGTCTCCCCGGAAGCTTTCTTT. Translation: CASSSATIVSPEAFF.